This T cell receptor (beta chain) originates from a study of breast tumors, draining lymph nodes, adjacent tissues. With regard to this clonotype: Its antigen is unidentified. A read error may be the cause here, since a much bigger clone is one base away.

TCRdb redid the calling of the multiplex PCR reads with MiXCR, one entry per CDR3 protein. Of around 140,000 distinct CDR3 sequences in the sample, about a fifth were seen once. Samples came from axillary lymph nodes draining the breast cancer. Whole-study findings and limits: Tumor TCR diversity was below lymph nodes but above nontumor tissue. Data fit most tumor T cells coming from lymph node, expanding in tumor.

CDR1 LGHDT and CDR2 YNNKEL come from the germline V gene (reference sequence). V lost 1 base and J lost 7, with 8 bases in between. The CDR3 is 13 amino acids. The chain has TRBV3-1 and TRBJ2-1; tentatively, D is TRBD1 (5 bases). This clonotype was sampled from a female donor with breast cancer. Some clones in this sample may be carry-over from other donors' samples. Sequencing used axillary lymph node tissue. The CDR3 protein is CASSQGAGNEQFF. CDR3 coding DNA: TGTGCCAGCAGCCAAGGGGCAGGGAATGAGCAGTTCTTC.